These 11 T cell receptor beta chains share one sample of origin, sequenced in a study of beta chain features in type 1 diabetes. The isolated RNA, all of it, was reverse transcribed, so expressed TCRB transcripts were what got sequenced. Profiling relied on immunoSEQ multiplex PCR, and the TCRdb table lists in-frame clones only, not all of them. The data contain 600,000 to 700,000 clones, about an eighth of them singletons. The study, taken as a whole, reports: All four CD4+ subsets from Type 1 diabetes patients carried moderately but significantly shorter TCRB CDR3s.

These receptors have no known antigen. Input material: naive CD4+ T cells from blood. The source of these receptors is a man between 18 and 35 years old with type 1 diabetes.

This clone was counted between two and nine times. The V call is TRBV14, the J call TRBJ2-2, with D uncertain. The CDR3 has 14 amino acids. Trimming removed 0 bases from V and 10 bases from J, with 12 bases in between. Germline V gene data show CDR1 as SGHDN and CDR2 as FVKESK. In DNA form, the CDR3 reads TGTGCCAGCAGCCAAGATTGGGCCTTGGTGGAGCTGTTTTTT. It specifies CASSQDWALVELFF.

This clone has only a few counts. The rearrangement uses TRBV5-1 and TRBJ2-7; 9 nucleotides match TRBD1. Trimming removed 4 bases from V and 3 bases from J; junction bases left unmatched: 2. The CDR3 loop spans 13 amino acids. The germline V gene encodes CDR1 SGHRS and CDR2 YFSETQ. The DNA for the CDR3 is TGCGCCAGCAGCAAGGGACAGGGCTACGAGCAGTACTTC. This translates into CASSKGQGYEQYF.

Only a few counts were recorded for this clone. V is TRBV5-1 and J is TRBJ2-7, with D perhaps TRBD1 (6 bases). V was cut by 0 bases and J by 1 base, with 11 bases left in between. CDR1 is SGHRS, CDR2 YFSETQ, per germline. CDR3 length: 15 amino acids. The CDR3, as DNA: TGCGCCAGCAGCTTGGCCGAGGGGGTGTCCTACGAGCAGTACTTC. Protein product: CASSLAEGVSYEQYF. Combining the CDR3 with reference TRBV5-1 and TRBJ2-7 gives the whole variable domain KAGVTQTPRYLIKTRGQQVTLSCSPISGHRSVSWYQQTPGQGLQFLFEYFSETQRNKGNFPGRFSGRQFSNSRSEMNVSTLELGDSALYLCASSLAEGVSYEQYFGPGTRLTVT.

The chain has TRBV25-1 and TRBJ1-2; D possibly corresponds to TRBD1 (5 bases). V dropped 2 bases and J dropped 0 bases, with 16 bases sitting between them. This CDR3 is built from 17 residues. Germline values: CDR1 MGHDK, CDR2 SYGVNS. The DNA of the CDR3 is TGTGCCAGCAGTGAAGCTGGGGCAGGGCGGGCTAACTATGGCTACACCTTC. Translation gives CASSEAGAGRANYGYTF.

The rearrangement joins TRBV6-6 to TRBJ1-5; D ambiguous. From germline, CDR1 is MNHNY and CDR2 SVGAGI (reference sequence). Trimming removed 7 bases at V and 4 bases at J, with 14 bases between. The CDR3 consists of 14 residues. The chain's CDR3 is CASTLNGENQPQHF. The CDR3 DNA follows: TGTGCCAGCACCCTGAATGGGGAAAATCAGCCCCAGCATTTT.

The rearrangement uses TRBV9 and TRBJ2-1, with 10 bases fitting TRBD2. After removal of 0 bases from V and 4 bases from J, the junction contained 10 bases not matched to a gene. From germline, CDR1 is SGDLS and CDR2 YYNGEE. The CDR3 extends over 18 amino acids. In DNA, the CDR3 is TGTGCCAGCAGCGTAGCTTCCTCATTAGCGGGGGGTTACAATGAGCAGTTCTTC. Encoded protein: CASSVASSLAGGYNEQFF.

About this clone itself: Other nucleotide sequences from this sample produce the same CDR3. The gene calls are TRBV2 and TRBJ2-2, with D tentatively TRBD1 (5 bases). The ends were cut back, 8 bases at V and 2 bases at J, with 9 bases in the middle. Germline lookup yields CDR1 SNHLY and CDR2 FYNNEI. This CDR3 is built from 13 residues. In nucleotides, the CDR3 is TGTGCCAGCGGGCAGGGTAACACCGGGGAGCTGTTTTTT. The encoded protein is CASGQGNTGELFF.

A note on this clone: Other DNA sequences from this sample encode an identical CDR3 as well. V gene TRBV5-1 combines with J gene TRBJ1-2; D gene ambiguous. Trimming took off 0 bases at V and 5 bases at J, with 5 bases between the two ends. The CDR3 is 12 amino acids. Germline V gene sequence: CDR1 SGHRS, CDR2 YFSETQ. The CDR3 reads CASSLDVYGYTF. The DNA of the CDR3 is TGCGCCAGCAGCTTGGACGTGTATGGCTACACCTTC.

This chain's CDR3 is CASGTNNEQFF. The DNA of the CDR3 is TGTGCCAGCGGCACCAACAATGAGCAGTTCTTC. This chain uses TRBV2 with TRBJ2-1; D gene uncertain. Germline V gene data show CDR1 as SNHLY and CDR2 as FYNNEI. The CDR3 length is 11 residues. V was trimmed by 8 bases and J by 5 bases, leaving 7 bases between them.

The table lists this clone with a few counts. The chain uses TRBV9 and TRBJ2-1; D might be TRBD1 (5 bases). Per germline, CDR1 SGDLS and CDR2 YYNGEE. The CDR3 spans 14 residues. V was clipped by 3 bases and J by 4 bases, with 11 bases between them. The CDR3 loop reads CASSAPGAYNEQFF. The CDR3 region has the DNA TGTGCCAGCAGCGCCCCTGGGGCTTACAATGAGCAGTTCTTC.

The chain links TRBV5-6 to TRBJ1-6, with D uncertain. Per the germline V gene, CDR1 is SGHDT and CDR2 is YYEEEE. The CDR3 contains 16 residues. V lost 3 bases and J 10 bases, leaving 20 bases between the germline ends. The CDR3 is CASSSLRVSDSSPLHF. Written as DNA, the CDR3 is TGTGCCAGCAGCTCCCTTAGGGTATCGGATTCATCACCCCTCCACTTT.